Described below is a single T cell receptor (beta chain) sequence and its context. This sample was taken from a study of radiotherapy plus CTLA-4 blockade in lung cancer. Method: immunoSEQ multiplex PCR; TCRdb's copy keeps in-frame clones and lacks some. The sample has around 78,000 clones; about 79% are singletons. CDR1 and CDR2 from the germline V gene are GTSNPN and SVGIG (reference sequence). CDR3 size: 12 residues. V lost 5 bases, J lost 6 bases, and 6 bases stayed unmatched. This chain joins TRBV30 and TRBJ2-7, with TRBD1 matching 8 bases. The source is a human donor with non-small cell lung cancer who had a partial response to radiotherapy plus ipilimumab. Some clones in this sample may be carry-over from other donors' samples. Sequences were derived from peripheral blood, sampled from a patient treated with radiotherapy plus ipilimumab. CDR3 bases: TGTGCCTGGGCTAGGACAGGGCTCGAGCAGTACTTC. It codes for CAWARTGLEQYF.